The 9 T cell receptor beta chains reported below all come from one sample, sequenced in a study of T-cell reconstitution after alpha-beta-depleted transplantation in children. Preparation of the TCRbeta library was carried out with unique molecular identifiers. TCRdb analysed the PCR reads with MiXCR anew, one entry per CDR3 protein. This sample has 450,000 to 700,000 distinct CDR3 sequences, with more than 20% found just once. The specimen was PBMCs, collected before TCRalphabeta/CD19-depleted stem cell transplant. These receptors all come from a boy younger than two with Wiskott-Aldrich syndrome, due to receive a stem cell transplant.

For this clonotype: Mismatch with germline at one junction end may stem from a read error. The chain uses TRBV7-9 and TRBJ2-3; 8 nucleotides line up with TRBD1. The germline CDR1 and CDR2 sequences are SEHNR and FQNEAQ (reference sequence). There are 15 residues in the CDR3. The CDR3 sequence is CANSLGQADTDTQYF. The DNA for the CDR3 is TGTGCCAACAGCTTGGGACAGGCGGACACAGATACGCAGTATTTT.

This clonotype was seen only a few times. This sequence joins TRBV7-2 and TRBJ1-1, with 7 nucleotides matching TRBD1. V shed 5 bases, J shed 4 bases, and the junction held 13 bases outside the gene matches. The CDR3 contains 16 residues. Per germline, CDR1 SGHTA and CDR2 FQGNSA. The CDR3 coding sequence is TGTGCCAGCAGCCTAGGGGGGGCAGGGGGGCTCACTGAAGCTTTCTTT. Its translation: CASSLGGAGGLTEAFF.

J is TRBJ2-7 and V is TRBV7-9; 10 positions match TRBD1. Germline CDR1 and CDR2: SEHNR and FQNEAQ (reference sequence). J gave up 5 bases and V 2 bases, and 3 bases lay outside the gene matches. CDR3 length: 14 amino acids. CDR3 bases: TGTGCCAGCAGCTTAACGGGACAGGGGAACGAGCAGTACTTC. Its translation is CASSLTGQGNEQYF.

This sequence joins TRBV7-8 and TRBJ1-5; D unresolved. Trimming cost V 5 bases and J 4 bases, with 6 bases left between them. This CDR3 is built from 12 residues. CDR1 is SGHVS and CDR2 is FQNEAQ in the germline V gene. This CDR3 is CASSTVNQPQHF. In DNA, the CDR3 is TGTGCCAGCAGCACCGTGAATCAGCCCCAGCATTTT.

This clonotype turned up a few times. The chain uses TRBV25-1 and TRBJ2-1; 16 nucleotides agree with TRBD2. J was trimmed by 13 bases and V by 6 bases; bases with no gene match: 9. Germline CDR1 reads MGHDK; CDR2 reads SYGVNS. This CDR3 is 15 amino acids long. The CDR3 loop is CASSPGLAGGVGQFF. Here the CDR3 DNA reads TGTGCCAGCAGCCCGGGACTAGCGGGAGGGGTTGGCCAGTTCTTC.

This clonotype was picked up many times. An end of the junction does not agree with germline; a read error may underlie this. The chain carries TRBV5-1 and TRBJ2-7; 10 positions match TRBD2. Germline values: CDR1 SGHRS, CDR2 YFSETQ. There are 15 residues in the CDR3. DNA of the CDR3: TGTGCCAGCAGCCCCCGGACTAGCGGCACCTACGAGCAGTACTTC. Protein product: CASSPRTSGTYEQYF.

The rearrangement uses TRBV20-1 and TRBJ2-1; no firm D call. Trimming took off 2 bases at V and 2 bases at J, with 13 bases between the two ends. Germline V gene sequence: CDR1 DFQATT, CDR2 SNEGSKA (reference sequence). CDR3 length: 15 amino acids. The CDR3 sequence is CSARFLEKAYNEQFF. DNA of the CDR3: TGCAGTGCTAGATTCCTAGAAAAAGCCTACAATGAGCAGTTCTTC.

The genes are TRBV5-1 and TRBJ2-1; D uncertain. The ends were cut back, 0 bases at V and 11 bases at J, with 6 bases in the middle. Germline values: CDR1 SGHRS, CDR2 YFSETQ. The CDR3 totals 11 residues. The CDR3 sequence is CASSLEQKQFF. CDR3 bases: TGCGCCAGCAGCTTGGAACAGAAGCAGTTCTTC.

The rearrangement uses TRBV28 and TRBJ2-1, with TRBD2 identical over 9 bases. Germline CDR1 MDHEN, CDR2 SYDVKM. Trimming removed 7 bases from V and 5 bases from J; junction bases left unmatched: 6. This CDR3 has 14 residues. CDR3 protein: CASTTSGWNNEQFF. The CDR3 bases are TGTGCCAGCACCACTAGCGGGTGGAACAATGAGCAGTTCTTC.